Listed below are T cell receptor beta chains from one sample, sequenced in a study of T cell repertoires and HLA-DP antigens. Which antigens these TCRs recognize remains unknown. Profiled with immunoSEQ multiplex PCR; TCRdb holds only in-frame clones, not every one. Of some 89,000 clones in the sample, around nine tenths were seen once. Material for sequencing was CD4+ T cells from PBMCs. Receptor source: a man over 45 in good health and CMV-seronegative. CDR3s include the opening cysteine and the closing phenylalanine or tryptophan. D genes are given only for firm matches. A row's size may be missing; if present it is once, few, many or a size class.

D gene: TRBD2; CDR3 length: 18; clone size: .; V gene: TRBV4-2; J gene: TRBJ2-5; CDR3 protein: CASSQALRTSGVKETQYF; CDR3 DNA: TGTGCCAGCAGCCAAGCACTTCGGACTAGCGGGGTTAAAGAGACCCAGTACTTC
D gene: .; CDR3 length: 11; clone size: .; V gene: TRBV6-5; J gene: TRBJ2-7; CDR3 protein: CASSRSYEQYF; CDR3 DNA: TGTGCCAGCAGCCGCAGCTACGAGCAGTACTTC
D gene: .; CDR3 length: 14; clone size: .; V gene: TRBV5-1; J gene: TRBJ2-3; CDR3 protein: CASTPRLDTDTQYF; CDR3 DNA: TGCGCCAGCACCCCACGACTAGATACAGATACGCAGTATTTT
D gene: TRBD1; CDR3 length: 14; clone size: few; V gene: TRBV7-6; J gene: TRBJ2-5; CDR3 protein: CASSKGQGLETQYF; CDR3 DNA: TGTGCCAGCAGTAAAGGACAGGGGTTGGAGACCCAGTACTTC
D gene: .; CDR3 length: 13; clone size: .; V gene: TRBV2; J gene: TRBJ2-5; CDR3 protein: CASPRAGQETQYF; CDR3 DNA: TGTGCCAGCCCGCGGGCAGGACAAGAGACCCAGTACTTC
D gene: TRBD1; CDR3 length: 14; clone size: .; V gene: TRBV30; J gene: TRBJ1-6; CDR3 protein: CAWSVTGYGSPLHF; CDR3 DNA: TGTGCCTGGAGTGTGACAGGGTATGGATCACCCCTCCACTTT
D gene: TRBD2; CDR3 length: 15; clone size: .; V gene: TRBV7-9; J gene: TRBJ2-1; CDR3 protein: CASSLRLAGTNEQFF; CDR3 DNA: TGTGCCAGCAGCTTAAGACTAGCGGGTACCAATGAGCAGTTCTTC
D gene: .; CDR3 length: 14; clone size: .; V gene: TRBV28; J gene: TRBJ1-2; CDR3 protein: CASSPLGFSYGYTF; CDR3 DNA: TGTGCCAGTTCACCCCTAGGGTTTTCATATGGCTACACCTTC
D gene: .; CDR3 length: 12; clone size: .; V gene: TRBV7-9; J gene: TRBJ2-7; CDR3 protein: CASSSGLYEQYF; CDR3 DNA: TGTGCCAGCAGCTCGGGACTCTACGAGCAGTACTTC
D gene: .; CDR3 length: 14; clone size: .; V gene: TRBV7-2; J gene: TRBJ2-7; CDR3 protein: CASSPGHSSYEQYF; CDR3 DNA: TGTGCCAGCAGCCCTGGACACAGCTCCTACGAGCAGTACTTC
D gene: .; CDR3 length: 13; clone size: .; V gene: TRBV10-1; J gene: TRBJ1-1; CDR3 protein: CASMGGPNTEAFF; CDR3 DNA: TGCGCCAGCATGGGGGGGCCGAACACTGAAGCTTTCTTT
D gene: .; CDR3 length: 16; clone size: .; V gene: TRBV2; J gene: TRBJ1-1; CDR3 protein: CATTSEGGLRNTEAFF; CDR3 DNA: TGTGCCACCACCTCCGAGGGGGGCTTAAGGAACACTGAAGCTTTCTTT
D gene: TRBD1; CDR3 length: 14; clone size: .; V gene: TRBV6-5; J gene: TRBJ2-7; CDR3 protein: CASSQTGGVYEQYF; CDR3 DNA: TGTGCCAGCAGTCAGACAGGGGGTGTCTACGAGCAGTACTTC
D gene: TRBD2; CDR3 length: 17; clone size: once; V gene: TRBV14; J gene: TRBJ2-2; CDR3 protein: CASSQGQREAHTGELFF; CDR3 DNA: TGTGCCAGCAGCCAAGGCCAGCGGGAGGCCCACACCGGGGAGCTGTTTTTT
D gene: .; CDR3 length: 13; clone size: once; V gene: TRBV30; J gene: TRBJ1-2; CDR3 protein: CAWSNGTPYGYTF; CDR3 DNA: TGTGCCTGGAGTAATGGGACCCCATATGGCTACACCTTC
D gene: .; CDR3 length: 15; clone size: few; V gene: TRBV7-6; J gene: TRBJ2-7; CDR3 protein: CASSLGEAGGYEQYF; CDR3 DNA: TGTGCCAGCAGCTTAGGTGAGGCGGGCGGCTACGAGCAGTACTTC
D gene: TRBD1; CDR3 length: 17; clone size: .; V gene: TRBV9; J gene: TRBJ1-4; CDR3 protein: CASSPHRGGQLTEKLFF; CDR3 DNA: TGTGCCAGCAGCCCACATAGAGGGGGACAGTTAACAGAAAAACTGTTTTTT
D gene: .; CDR3 length: 14; clone size: medium-sized; V gene: TRBV5-6; J gene: TRBJ1-3; CDR3 protein: CASSLRQPGNTIYF; CDR3 DNA: TGTGCCAGCAGCTTACGACAGCCTGGAAACACCATATATTTT
D gene: .; CDR3 length: 12; clone size: once; V gene: TRBV2; J gene: TRBJ2-5; CDR3 protein: CASSEVRETQYF; CDR3 DNA: TGTGCCAGCAGTGAAGTTAGGGAGACCCAGTACTTC
D gene: .; CDR3 length: 14; clone size: once; V gene: TRBV5-4; J gene: TRBJ2-5; CDR3 protein: CASSLRQVQETQYF; CDR3 DNA: TGTGCCAGCAGCTTGAGGCAGGTTCAAGAGACCCAGTACTTC
D gene: .; CDR3 length: 15; clone size: .; V gene: TRBV2; J gene: TRBJ2-2; CDR3 protein: CASTAGPPNTGELFF; CDR3 DNA: TGTGCCAGCACCGCAGGTCCTCCTAACACCGGGGAGCTGTTTTTT
D gene: .; CDR3 length: 12; clone size: .; V gene: TRBV7-2; J gene: TRBJ2-3; CDR3 protein: CASSSQTDTQYF; CDR3 DNA: TGTGCCAGCAGCTCACAGACAGATACGCAGTATTTT
D gene: TRBD1; CDR3 length: 16; clone size: few; V gene: TRBV19; J gene: TRBJ2-6; CDR3 protein: CASSAMTGYGANVLTF; CDR3 DNA: TGTGCCAGTAGTGCCATGACAGGGTACGGGGCCAACGTCCTGACTTTC
D gene: .; CDR3 length: 15; clone size: .; V gene: TRBV2; J gene: TRBJ1-5; CDR3 protein: CASRGGAVGNQPQHF; CDR3 DNA: TGTGCCAGCAGGGGAGGGGCCGTGGGCAATCAGCCCCAGCATTTT
D gene: .; CDR3 length: 17; clone size: .; V gene: TRBV4-1; J gene: TRBJ2-3; CDR3 protein: CASSQEGTGAATDTQYF; CDR3 DNA: TGCGCCAGCAGCCAAGAGGGTACGGGAGCCGCCACAGATACGCAGTATTTT
D gene: .; CDR3 length: 15; clone size: .; V gene: TRBV5-1; J gene: TRBJ2-6; CDR3 protein: CASRPDSSGANVLTF; CDR3 DNA: TGCGCCAGCAGGCCGGACAGCTCTGGGGCCAACGTCCTGACTTTC
D gene: .; CDR3 length: 15; clone size: .; V gene: TRBV18; J gene: TRBJ2-1; CDR3 protein: CASSLRRSSYNEQFF; CDR3 DNA: TGTGCCAGCTCACTTAGACGGAGCTCCTACAATGAGCAGTTCTTC
D gene: TRBD2; CDR3 length: 15; clone size: .; V gene: TRBV10-3; J gene: TRBJ2-7; CDR3 protein: CAIRPSWLAGAEQYF; CDR3 DNA: TGTGCCATCAGACCCTCGTGGCTAGCGGGAGCCGAGCAGTACTTC
D gene: TRBD1; CDR3 length: 17; clone size: .; V gene: TRBV18; J gene: TRBJ2-2; CDR3 protein: CASSKQGNFANTGELFF; CDR3 DNA: TGTGCCAGCTCGAAACAGGGGAACTTCGCGAACACCGGGGAGCTGTTTTTT
D gene: TRBD2; CDR3 length: 15; clone size: .; V gene: TRBV2; J gene: TRBJ2-3; CDR3 protein: CASRSGGTSTDTQYF; CDR3 DNA: TGTGCCAGCAGGTCGGGAGGAACTAGCACAGATACGCAGTATTTT
D gene: TRBD2; CDR3 length: 13; clone size: .; V gene: TRBV7-2; J gene: TRBJ2-1; CDR3 protein: CASSRGSPHEQFF; CDR3 DNA: TGTGCCAGCAGCCGCGGGAGCCCACATGAGCAGTTCTTC
D gene: .; CDR3 length: 13; clone size: .; V gene: TRBV6-5; J gene: TRBJ1-2; CDR3 protein: CATTERGPYGYTF; CDR3 DNA: TGTGCCACCACCGAGAGGGGACCCTATGGCTACACCTTC
D gene: .; CDR3 length: 14; clone size: .; V gene: TRBV12-5; J gene: TRBJ1-6; CDR3 protein: CASGFGGGNSPLHF; CDR3 DNA: TGTGCTAGTGGTTTCGGCGGTGGAAATTCACCCCTCCACTTT
D gene: TRBD2; CDR3 length: 15; clone size: .; V gene: TRBV5-4; J gene: TRBJ2-5; CDR3 protein: CASSRIAGGGETQYF; CDR3 DNA: TGTGCCAGCAGCCGGATAGCGGGGGGTGGGGAGACCCAGTACTTC
D gene: TRBD2; CDR3 length: 17; clone size: .; V gene: TRBV7-2; J gene: TRBJ2-2; CDR3 protein: CASSRGLAGGGTGELFF; CDR3 DNA: TGTGCCAGCAGCCGGGGACTAGCGGGAGGGGGCACCGGGGAGCTGTTTTTT
D gene: .; CDR3 length: 15; clone size: .; V gene: TRBV29-1; J gene: TRBJ2-1; CDR3 protein: CSVTTGTRSYNEQFF; CDR3 DNA: TGCAGCGTCACTACAGGGACCCGTTCCTACAATGAGCAGTTCTTC
D gene: TRBD1; CDR3 length: 13; clone size: .; V gene: TRBV28; J gene: TRBJ2-7; CDR3 protein: CASSFRTGYEQYF; CDR3 DNA: TGTGCCAGCAGTTTCAGGACAGGGTACGAGCAGTACTTC
D gene: .; CDR3 length: 15; clone size: few; V gene: TRBV10-3; J gene: TRBJ1-2; CDR3 protein: CAINAEGGTYYGYTF; CDR3 DNA: TGTGCCATCAACGCAGAGGGAGGGACCTACTATGGCTACACCTTC
D gene: .; CDR3 length: 16; clone size: .; V gene: TRBV27; J gene: TRBJ1-1; CDR3 protein: CASSKSDSLVATEAFF; CDR3 DNA: TGTGCCAGCAGCAAAAGTGACAGTCTCGTGGCCACTGAAGCTTTCTTT
D gene: TRBD2; CDR3 length: 16; clone size: few; V gene: TRBV5-4; J gene: TRBJ2-3; CDR3 protein: CASSSGTSFPTDTQYF; CDR3 DNA: TGTGCCAGCAGCTCCGGGACTAGCTTCCCCACAGATACGCAGTATTTT
D gene: TRBD2; CDR3 length: 16; clone size: .; V gene: TRBV2; J gene: TRBJ2-7; CDR3 protein: CASGGLAGGRSYEQYF; CDR3 DNA: TGTGCCAGCGGGGGACTAGCGGGAGGGAGGTCCTACGAGCAGTACTTC
D gene: TRBD1; CDR3 length: 13; clone size: .; V gene: TRBV14; J gene: TRBJ1-2; CDR3 protein: CASSQVPRGGYTF; CDR3 DNA: TGTGCCAGCAGCCAAGTACCCAGGGGGGGCTACACCTTC
D gene: .; CDR3 length: 12; clone size: .; V gene: TRBV5-1; J gene: TRBJ1-4; CDR3 protein: CASRQMDEKLFF; CDR3 DNA: TGCGCCAGCCGACAGATGGATGAAAAACTGTTTTTT
D gene: TRBD1; CDR3 length: 17; clone size: .; V gene: TRBV25-1; J gene: TRBJ2-1; CDR3 protein: CASSGLGTGLRYNEQFF; CDR3 DNA: TGTGCCAGCAGTGGCCTTGGGACAGGACTAAGGTACAATGAGCAGTTCTTC
D gene: .; CDR3 length: 14; clone size: .; V gene: TRBV7-2; J gene: TRBJ2-7; CDR3 protein: CASSEDRLIYEQYF; CDR3 DNA: TGTGCCAGCAGCGAGGACAGATTGATATACGAGCAGTACTTC
D gene: .; CDR3 length: 15; clone size: .; V gene: TRBV27; J gene: TRBJ1-4; CDR3 protein: CASRRGGGTNEKLFF; CDR3 DNA: TGTGCCAGCCGGCGGGGAGGGGGAACTAATGAAAAACTGTTTTTT
D gene: TRBD1; CDR3 length: 15; clone size: .; V gene: TRBV27; J gene: TRBJ2-7; CDR3 protein: CASSLSYRGQHEQYF; CDR3 DNA: TGTGCCAGCAGTTTATCATACAGGGGGCAACACGAGCAGTACTTC
D gene: .; CDR3 length: 14; clone size: .; V gene: TRBV2; J gene: TRBJ2-3; CDR3 protein: CASSDSGYTDTQYF; CDR3 DNA: TGTGCCAGCAGTGATTCTGGGTACACAGATACGCAGTATTTT
D gene: .; CDR3 length: 13; clone size: .; V gene: TRBV18; J gene: TRBJ2-5; CDR3 protein: CASSPSRGETQYF; CDR3 DNA: TGTGCCAGCTCACCGTCCAGAGGAGAGACCCAGTACTTC
D gene: .; CDR3 length: 15; clone size: .; V gene: TRBV5-1; J gene: TRBJ1-2; CDR3 protein: CASSHDSGGSYGYTF; CDR3 DNA: TGCGCCAGCAGCCACGATTCAGGCGGCTCTTATGGCTACACCTTC